This T cell receptor (beta chain) came from a study of cytomegalovirus exposure and HLA in healthy donors. The CDR3 is 16 amino acids. The V and J ends lost 1 base and 9 bases respectively, with 21 bases between them. CDR1 is GTSNPN, CDR2 SVGIG, per germline (reference sequence). The primer mix had 60 Vbeta and 13 Jbeta primers. Original processing methods: About 10 million of 80 million or so unique TCR beta chains were shared, per a later count. Only in-frame clones appear in the TCRdb table, and some are missing; sequencing was by immunoSEQ multiplex PCR. The V and J calls and clone size are taken from that table; D and trimming were inferred from the DNA. The sample consists of 110,000 or so clones, 65% to 85% of them appearing once.

The source material was PBMCs. The chain combines TRBV30 with TRBJ2-2; possibly TRBD1 for D (6 bases). This clonotype originated in a male donor in good health and CMV-seronegative. The CDR3 is CAWSGTGNVESRELFF. The CDR3 DNA sequence: TGTGCCTGGAGTGGAACAGGGAACGTGGAGTCCAGGGAGCTGTTTTTT.